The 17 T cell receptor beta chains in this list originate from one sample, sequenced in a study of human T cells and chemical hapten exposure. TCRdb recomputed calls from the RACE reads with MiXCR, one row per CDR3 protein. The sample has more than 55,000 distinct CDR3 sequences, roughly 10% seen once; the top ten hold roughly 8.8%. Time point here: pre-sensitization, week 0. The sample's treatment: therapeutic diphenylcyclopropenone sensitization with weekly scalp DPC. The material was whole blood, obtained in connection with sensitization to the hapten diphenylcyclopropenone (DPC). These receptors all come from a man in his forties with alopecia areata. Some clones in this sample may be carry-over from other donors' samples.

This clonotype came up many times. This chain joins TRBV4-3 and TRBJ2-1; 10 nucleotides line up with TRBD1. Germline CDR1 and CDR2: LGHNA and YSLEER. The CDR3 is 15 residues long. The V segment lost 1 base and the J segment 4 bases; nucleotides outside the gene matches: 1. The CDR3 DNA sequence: TGCGCCAGCAGCCAAGGGGGACAGGGGTACAATGAGCAGTTCTTC. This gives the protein CASSQGGQGYNEQFF.

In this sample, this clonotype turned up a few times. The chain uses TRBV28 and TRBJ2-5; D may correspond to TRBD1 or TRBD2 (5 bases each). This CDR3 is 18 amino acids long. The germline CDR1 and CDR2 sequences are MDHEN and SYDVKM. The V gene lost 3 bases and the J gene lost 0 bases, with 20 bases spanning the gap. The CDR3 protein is CASSFRLLGRAHQETQYF. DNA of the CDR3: TGTGCCAGCAGTTTCCGACTATTGGGCAGGGCCCACCAAGAGACCCAGTACTTC.

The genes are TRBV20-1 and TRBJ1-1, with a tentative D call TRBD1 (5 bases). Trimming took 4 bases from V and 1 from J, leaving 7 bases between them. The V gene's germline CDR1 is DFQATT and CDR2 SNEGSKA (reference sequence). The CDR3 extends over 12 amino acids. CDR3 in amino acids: CSATTGNTEAFF. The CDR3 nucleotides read TGCAGTGCTACCACAGGGAACACTGAAGCTTTCTTT.

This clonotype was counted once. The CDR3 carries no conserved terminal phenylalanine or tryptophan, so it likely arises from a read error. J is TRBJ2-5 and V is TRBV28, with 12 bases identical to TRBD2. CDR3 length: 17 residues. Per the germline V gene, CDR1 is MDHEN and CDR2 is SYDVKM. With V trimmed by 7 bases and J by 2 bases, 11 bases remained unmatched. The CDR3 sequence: CASTPRGTSGLQETQYS. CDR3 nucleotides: TGTGCCAGCACCCCGCGGGGGACTAGCGGGTTACAAGAGACCCAGTACTCC.

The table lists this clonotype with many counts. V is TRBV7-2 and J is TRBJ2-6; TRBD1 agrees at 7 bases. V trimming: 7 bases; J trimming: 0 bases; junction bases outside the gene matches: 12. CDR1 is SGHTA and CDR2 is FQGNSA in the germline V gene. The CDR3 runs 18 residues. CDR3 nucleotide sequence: TGTGCCAGCACCCCAAAACCGGGACAGAGCTCTGGGGCCAACGTCCTGACTTTC. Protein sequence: CASTPKPGQSSGANVLTF.

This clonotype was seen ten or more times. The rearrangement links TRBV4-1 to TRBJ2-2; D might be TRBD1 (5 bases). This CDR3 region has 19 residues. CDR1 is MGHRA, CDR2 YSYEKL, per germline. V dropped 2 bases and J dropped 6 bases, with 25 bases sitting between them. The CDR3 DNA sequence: TGCGCCAGCAGCCAACCCCTGAAAGGAAGCAGGAAGGGGTCCGGGGAGCTGTTTTTT. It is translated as CASSQPLKGSRKGSGELFF.

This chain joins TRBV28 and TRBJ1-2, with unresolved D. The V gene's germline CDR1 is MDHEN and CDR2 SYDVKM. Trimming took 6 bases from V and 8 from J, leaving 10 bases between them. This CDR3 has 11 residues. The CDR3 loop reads CASRLQDGYTF. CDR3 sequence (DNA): TGTGCCAGCAGGTTGCAGGACGGCTACACCTTC.

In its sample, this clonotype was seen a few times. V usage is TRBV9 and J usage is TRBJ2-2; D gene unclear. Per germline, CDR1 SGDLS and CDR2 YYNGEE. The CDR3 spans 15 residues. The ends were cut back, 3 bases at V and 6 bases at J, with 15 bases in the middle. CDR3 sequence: CASSARLGTAGELFF. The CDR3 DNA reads TGTGCCAGCAGCGCCAGACTGGGAACCGCCGGGGAGCTGTTTTTT.

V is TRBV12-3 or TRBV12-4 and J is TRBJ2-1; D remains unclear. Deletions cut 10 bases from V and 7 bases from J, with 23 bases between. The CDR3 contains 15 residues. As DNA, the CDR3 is TGTGCCATCTCTAAGGTAGGGCCCGGTCCTAATGAGCAGTTCTTC. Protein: CAISKVGPGPNEQFF.

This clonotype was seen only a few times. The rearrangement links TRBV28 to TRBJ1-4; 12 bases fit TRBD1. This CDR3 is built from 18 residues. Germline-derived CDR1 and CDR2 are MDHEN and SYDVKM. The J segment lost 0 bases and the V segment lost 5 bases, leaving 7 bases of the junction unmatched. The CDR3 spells CASSPPGQGASTNEKLFF. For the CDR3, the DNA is TGTGCCAGCAGTCCTCCGGGACAGGGGGCTTCAACTAATGAAAAACTGTTTTTT.

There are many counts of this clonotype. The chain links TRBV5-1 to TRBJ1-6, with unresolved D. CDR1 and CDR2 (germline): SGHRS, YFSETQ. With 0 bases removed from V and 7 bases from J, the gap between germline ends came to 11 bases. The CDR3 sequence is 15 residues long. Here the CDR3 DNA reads TGCGCCAGCAGCTTGGGGCAGGCGATCAATTCACCCCTCCACTTT. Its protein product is CASSLGQAINSPLHF. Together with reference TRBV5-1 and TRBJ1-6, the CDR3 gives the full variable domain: KAGVTQTPRYLIKTRGQQVTLSCSPISGHRSVSWYQQTPGQGLQFLFEYFSETQRNKGNFPGRFSGRQFSNSRSEMNVSTLELGDSALYLCASSLGQAINSPLHFGNGTRLTVT.

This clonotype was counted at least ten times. CDR3 amino acids: CASSLEQALWTDTQYF. Here the CDR3 DNA reads TGTGCCAGCAGCTTAGAACAGGCGCTTTGGACAGATACGCAGTATTTT. The chain links TRBV7-2 to TRBJ2-3; perhaps TRBD1 as D (5 bases). Trimming left V 1 base short and J 3 bases short, with 14 bases between. This CDR3 spans 16 amino acids. Germline CDR1 and CDR2: SGHTA and FQGNSA.

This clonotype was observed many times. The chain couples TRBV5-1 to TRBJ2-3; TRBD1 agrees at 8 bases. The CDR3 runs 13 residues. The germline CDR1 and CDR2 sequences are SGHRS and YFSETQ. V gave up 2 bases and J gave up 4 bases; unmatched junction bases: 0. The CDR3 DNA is TGCGCCAGCAGCTTACAGGGGGCAGATACGCAGTATTTT. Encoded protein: CASSLQGADTQYF.

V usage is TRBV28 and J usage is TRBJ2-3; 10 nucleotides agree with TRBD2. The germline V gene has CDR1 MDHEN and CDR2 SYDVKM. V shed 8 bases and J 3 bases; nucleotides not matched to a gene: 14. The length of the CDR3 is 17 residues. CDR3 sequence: CASVSAGLAYGTDTQYF. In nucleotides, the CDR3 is TGTGCCAGCGTGAGCGCGGGACTAGCGTATGGGACAGATACGCAGTATTTT.

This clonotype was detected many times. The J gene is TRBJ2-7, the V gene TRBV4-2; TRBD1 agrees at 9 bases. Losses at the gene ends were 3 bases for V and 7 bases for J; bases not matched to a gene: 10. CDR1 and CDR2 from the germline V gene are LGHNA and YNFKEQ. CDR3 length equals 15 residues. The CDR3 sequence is CASSHTGTGLREQYF. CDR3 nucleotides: TGTGCCAGCAGCCACACCGGGACAGGGCTCAGGGAGCAGTACTTC.

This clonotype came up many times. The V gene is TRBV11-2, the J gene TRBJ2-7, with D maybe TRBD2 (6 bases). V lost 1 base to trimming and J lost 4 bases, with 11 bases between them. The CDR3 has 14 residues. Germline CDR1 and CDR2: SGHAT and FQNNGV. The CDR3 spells CASSLGNGGYEQYF. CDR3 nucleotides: TGTGCCAGCAGCTTAGGAAACGGGGGATACGAGCAGTACTTC. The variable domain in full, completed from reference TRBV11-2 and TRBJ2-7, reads EAGVAQSPRYKIIEKRQSVAFWCNPISGHATLYWYQQILGQGPKLLIQFQNNGVVDDSQLPKDRFSAERLKGVDSTLKIQPAKLEDSAVYLCASSLGNGGYEQYFGPGTRLTVT.

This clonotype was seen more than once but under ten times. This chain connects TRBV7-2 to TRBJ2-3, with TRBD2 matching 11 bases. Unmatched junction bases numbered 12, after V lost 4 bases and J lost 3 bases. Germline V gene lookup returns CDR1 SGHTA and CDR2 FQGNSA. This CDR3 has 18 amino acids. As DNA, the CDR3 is TGTGCCAGCAGCTCCACCGGGGTAGCGGGAGGGCCGACAGATACGCAGTATTTT. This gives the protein CASSSTGVAGGPTDTQYF.